The clone carrying this TCR beta chain occurred many times. Its antigen is unidentified. TCRdb processed the 5' RACE reads anew with MiXCR; each CDR3 protein has one entry. The table shows 690,000 or so distinct CDR3 sequences, with less than 7% occurring only once. The data stem from a study of identical twins. Overall study results and limits: Part of the zero-insertion signal could reflect confounding by invariant MAIT and iNKT cells. Beta out-of-frame twin sharing showed a weaker excess.

Sequencing was performed on naive T cells sorted from blood. This TCR was recovered from a man aged 18 to 30 in good health.

The CDR3 coding sequence is TGTGCCACCACAGGGTACACTGAAGCTTTCTTT. Protein sequence: CATTGYTEAFF. The rearrangement uses TRBV12-3 or TRBV12-4 and TRBJ1-1; TRBD1 is a possible D gene (6 bases). This CDR3 spans 11 amino acids. V was trimmed by 10 bases and J by 3 bases, leaving 9 bases between them.